This passage covers 19 T cell receptor beta chains from one sample sequenced in a study of OX40 agonist ivuxolimab in advanced cancers. Clones were read by immunoSEQ multiplex PCR, and TCRdb kept only the in-frame ones, dropping some. The sample lists around 10,000 clones; about nine tenths were seen once. Sample: CD4+ or CD8+ T cells sorted from blood, taken in a trial of the OX40 agonist ivuxolimab. These receptors were collected from an adult with an advanced solid tumor such as melanoma, head and neck, liver or kidney cancer.

The CDR3, as DNA: TGCGCCAGCAGCCCGATACAGGGAAGCAATCAGCCCCAGCATTTT. Its translation is CASSPIQGSNQPQHF. V and J are TRBV4-1 and TRBJ1-5; a possible D gene is TRBD1 (6 bases). V was shortened by 4 bases and J by 1 base, with 11 bases between the two germline ends. The germline V gene has CDR1 MGHRA and CDR2 YSYEKL. The CDR3 has 15 residues.

In this sample, this clone turned up once. The chain carries TRBV5-6 and TRBJ2-7; possible D gene TRBD1, 6 bases. V gave up 4 bases and J gave up 10 bases, with 12 bases separating them. Germline CDR1 reads SGHDT; CDR2 reads YYEEEE. The CDR3 length is 11 residues. This chain's CDR3 is CASSAQGYQYF. Written as DNA, the CDR3 is TGTGCCAGCAGCGCACAGGGATACCAGTACTTC.

The chain recombines TRBV5-6 with TRBJ2-1; maybe TRBD1 (5 bases). V lost 6 bases to trimming and J lost 3 bases, with 19 bases between them. The germline gives CDR1 SGHDT, CDR2 YYEEEE. The CDR3 is 16 residues long. The CDR3 loop is CASTVRFGADYNEQFF. The CDR3 nucleotides read TGTGCCAGCACCGTCAGGTTTGGGGCTGACTACAATGAGCAGTTCTTC.

This sequence joins TRBV13 and TRBJ2-2, with 12 bases identical to TRBD1. This CDR3 comprises 18 residues. The V gene end was trimmed by 1 base and the J gene end by 3 bases; junction bases not matched to a gene: 6. CDR1 is PRHDT and CDR2 is FYEKMQ in the germline V gene (reference sequence). The CDR3 DNA reads TGTGCCAGCAGCTTAGAGGGACAGGGGGCGCCTGACACCGGGGAGCTGTTTTTT. Translation gives CASSLEGQGAPDTGELFF.

Here the CDR3 reads CASSSSGLGEQYF. CDR3 sequence (DNA): TGTGCCAGCAGCTCCTCCGGACTCGGAGAGCAGTACTTC. The rearrangement links TRBV6-5 to TRBJ2-7; a possible D gene is TRBD2 (5 bases). With 6 bases removed from V and 7 bases from J, the gap between germline ends came to 16 bases. The CDR3 runs 13 residues. Per germline, CDR1 MNHEY and CDR2 SVGAGI.

The rearrangement joins TRBV28 to TRBJ2-7, with TRBD2 matching over 7 bases. The germline V gene has CDR1 MDHEN and CDR2 SYDVKM. The CDR3 covers 13 residues. V gave up 11 bases and J gave up 4 bases; unmatched junction bases: 11. DNA of the CDR3: TGTGCCGGGAAATGGCAGGGAGGGTACGAGCAGTACTTC. This sequence encodes CAGKWQGGYEQYF.

The rearrangement uses TRBV14 and TRBJ2-5, with D perhaps matching TRBD2 (6 bases). Per germline, CDR1 SGHDN and CDR2 FVKESK. Trimming stripped 8 bases from V and 5 bases from J, with 18 bases between. CDR3 length: 14 amino acids. Here the CDR3 DNA reads TGTGCCAGCGGGTCGGCAGGAGGGTTTGAGACCCAGTACTTC. Amino acid sequence: CASGSAGGFETQYF.

This chain uses TRBV27 with TRBJ1-5; no definite D call. V lost 0 bases, J lost 3 bases, and 6 bases lay in between. The CDR3 loop spans 14 amino acids. Germline-derived CDR1 and CDR2 are MNHEY and SMNVEV (reference sequence). CDR3 bases: TGTGCCAGCAGTTTATCGGGGTTCAATCAGCCCCAGCATTTT. This sequence encodes CASSLSGFNQPQHF.

The chain recombines TRBV5-6 with TRBJ2-1; a possible D gene is TRBD1 (6 bases). V dropped 5 bases and J dropped 4 bases, with 13 bases sitting between them. The CDR3 runs to 14 residues. In germline, CDR1 is SGHDT, CDR2 YYEEEE. The CDR3 region has the DNA TGTGCCAGCAGTCCCGGGACATCTTACAATGAGCAGTTCTTC. It yields the protein CASSPGTSYNEQFF. The entire variable domain, with the rest obtained from reference TRBV5-6 and TRBJ2-1, is as follows: DAGVTQSPTHLIKTRGQQVTLRCSPKSGHDTVSWYQQALGQGPQFIFQYYEEEERQRGNFPDRFSGHQFPNYSSELNVNALLLGDSALYLCASSPGTSYNEQFFGPGTRLTVL.

The gene calls are TRBV25-1 and TRBJ2-7, with 9 bases aligning to TRBD1. The CDR3 length is 14 residues. CDR1 is MGHDK and CDR2 is SYGVNS in the germline V gene. Trimming at V came to 3 bases and at J to 2 bases, leaving 2 bases not matched to a gene. The CDR3 DNA reads TGTGCCAGCAGTGAGGGACAGGGACCCTACGAGCAGTACTTC. It codes for CASSEGQGPYEQYF.

Concerning this clone itself: At the DNA level, this CDR3 is encoded by other sequences in the same sample as well. The chain links TRBV5-6 to TRBJ1-3; D is uncertain. V lost 0 bases and J lost 2, with 9 bases in between. Per the germline V gene, CDR1 is SGHDT and CDR2 is YYEEEE. This CDR3 comprises 15 residues. CDR3 in amino acids: CASSLEGRAGNTIYF. The CDR3 DNA reads as TGTGCCAGCAGCTTGGAGGGTCGTGCTGGAAACACCATATATTTT. The variable domain in full, completed from reference TRBV5-6 and TRBJ1-3, reads DAGVTQSPTHLIKTRGQQVTLRCSPKSGHDTVSWYQQALGQGPQFIFQYYEEEERQRGNFPDRFSGHQFPNYSSELNVNALLLGDSALYLCASSLEGRAGNTIYFGEGSWLTVV.

This chain connects TRBV27 to TRBJ2-7; D may be TRBD1 (7 bases). V lost 2 bases and J 6 bases, leaving 11 bases between the germline ends. The length of the CDR3 is 13 residues. Germline-derived CDR1 and CDR2 are MNHEY and SMNVEV (reference sequence). CDR3 region: CASSLGGTVEQYF. CDR3 sequence (DNA): TGTGCCAGCAGTTTAGGAGGGACAGTCGAGCAGTACTTC.

The J gene is TRBJ2-7, the V gene TRBV7-6; 9 bases agree with TRBD1. With 6 bases clipped from V and 1 base from J, the junction kept 7 bases outside the gene matches. Germline V gene data show CDR1 as SGHVS and CDR2 as FNYEAQ. There are 15 residues in the CDR3. CDR3: CASREGTGKSYEQYF. As DNA, the CDR3 is TGTGCCAGCAGGGAAGGGACAGGGAAATCCTACGAGCAGTACTTC.

The chain carries TRBV15 and TRBJ2-7, with 9 bases identical to TRBD1. CDR3 length: 15 amino acids. Germline lookup yields CDR1 LNHNV and CDR2 YYDKDF (reference sequence). J gave up 2 bases and V 2 bases, and 4 bases lay outside the gene matches. CDR3 amino acids: CATSRPRQGAYEQYF. The CDR3 DNA follows: TGTGCCACCAGCAGACCGAGACAGGGGGCCTACGAGCAGTACTTC.

The CDR3 DNA reads TGTGCCAGCAGCTTAGGGGGACTAAACACTGAAGCTTTCTTT. This codes for CASSLGGLNTEAFF. V and J are TRBV7-2 and TRBJ1-1; possibly TRBD1 for D (5 bases). V lost 1 base and J lost 2, with 8 bases in between. Germline V gene data show CDR1 as SGHTA and CDR2 as FQGNSA. This CDR3 contains 14 residues.

Comments on this clone: Sequence at one end of the junction differs from germline and may be a read error. This chain uses TRBV7-9 with TRBJ2-1; no clear D. This CDR3 is built from 13 residues. Germline CDR1 is SEHNR and CDR2 is FQNEAQ (reference sequence). The CDR3 coding sequence is TGTGCCAGCAGCTTAAACTCCAACAATGAGCAGTTCTTC. This codes for CASSLNSNNEQFF. Using reference TRBV7-9 and TRBJ2-1 for the parts outside the CDR3, the full variable domain is DTGVSQNPRHKITKRGQNVTFRCDPISEHNRLYWYRQTLGQGPEFLTYFQNEAQLEKSRLLSDRFSAERPKGSFSTLEIQRTEQGDSAMYLCASSLNSNNEQFFGPGTRLTVL.

V is TRBV6-5 and J is TRBJ2-1, with D unclear. V was clipped by 7 bases and J by 0 bases, with 7 bases between them. CDR1 MNHEY and CDR2 SVGAGI come from the germline V gene. This CDR3 comprises 13 residues. DNA of the CDR3: TGTGCCAGCACCGGCAGCTCCTACAATGAGCAGTTCTTC. This encodes CASTGSSYNEQFF.

The chain links TRBV4-1 to TRBJ2-7; 9 bases match TRBD2. CDR3 size: 17 residues. Trimming removed 3 bases from V and 1 base from J; junction bases left unmatched: 10. Germline V CDR1 and CDR2: MGHRA, YSYEKL. This chain's CDR3 is CASSQMGNSGGSYEQYF. The DNA for the CDR3 is TGCGCCAGCAGCCAGATGGGTAATAGCGGGGGATCCTACGAGCAGTACTTC.

This chain links TRBV5-6 with TRBJ1-2; 10 bases align to TRBD1. The CDR3 is 15 residues long. The V gene end was trimmed by 5 bases and the J gene end by 4 bases; junction bases not matched to a gene: 8. Germline V gene data show CDR1 as SGHDT and CDR2 as YYEEEE. This CDR3 is CASRPDRGHGYGYTF. The CDR3 DNA is TGTGCCAGCAGACCCGACAGGGGGCATGGCTATGGCTACACCTTC.